This T cell receptor (beta chain) is drawn from a study of T cell responses to AZD1222 COVID-19 vaccine. Study-level findings and limits: Clonal diversity may have been underestimated in mostly white British donors. Close to half of all spike-specific TCRs reportedly target regions of the variants that are unmutated. Spike-wide vaccine-associated CD4 TCRs dominated at 160-218 and 743-854.

In the case of this clone: Its antigen remains unknown.

TCRdb keeps only in-frame clones here, not all; method: immunoSEQ multiplex PCR. The sample lists approximately 170,000 clones, almost 90% occurring once. The sample in question was peripheral blood, obtained 28 days after the second AZD1222 dose. This receptor was taken from an adult who received the AZD1222 COVID-19 vaccine.

CDR3 residues: CASSTQGGVGTDTQYF. DNA of the CDR3: TGTGCCAGCAGCACGCAGGGGGGAGTGGGCACAGATACGCAGTATTTT. The chain joins TRBV7-3 to TRBJ2-3; D is perhaps TRBD1 (7 bases). The CDR3 has 16 residues. CDR1 is SGHTA and CDR2 is FQGTGA in the germline V gene. Trimming removed 5 bases at V and 1 base at J, with 16 bases between.